The 12 T cell receptor beta chains in this list originate from one sample, sequenced in a study of T cell changes during pregnancy in multiple sclerosis. Profiled with immunoSEQ multiplex PCR; TCRdb holds only in-frame clones, not every one. The data hold some 74,000 clones, with 80% to 95% observed a single time. The source was peripheral blood, collected after pregnancy. These receptors originate from a female donor in good health, enrolled as a control in a pregnancy study.

The V gene is TRBV18, the J gene TRBJ1-1, with D tentatively TRBD1 (5 bases). The CDR3 has 16 amino acids. Germline assignment: CDR1 KGHSH and CDR2 LQKENI. Deletions cut 3 bases from V and 2 bases from J, with 16 bases between. In DNA form, the CDR3 reads TGTGCCAGCTCACCCCCGAACAGGTCCCGAAACACTGAAGCTTTCTTT. Translated, it gives CASSPPNRSRNTEAFF. The variable domain in full, with the rest retrieved from reference TRBV18 and TRBJ1-1, is NAGVMQNPRHLVRRRGQEARLRCSPMKGHSHVYWYRQLPEEGLKFMVYLQKENIIDESGMPKERFSAEFPKEGPSILRIQQVVRGDSAAYFCASSPPNRSRNTEAFFGQGTRLTVV.

CDR3 residues: CASSSTGPTNEKLFF. The CDR3 DNA is TGCGCCAGCAGCTCCACAGGCCCAACTAATGAAAAACTGTTTTTT. The V call is TRBV5-1, the J call TRBJ1-4; tentatively, D is TRBD1 (5 bases). This CDR3 spans 15 amino acids. Germline-derived CDR1 and CDR2 are SGHRS and YFSETQ. The V gene lost 3 bases and the J gene lost 0 bases, with 9 bases spanning the gap.

V and J are TRBV18 and TRBJ1-3; maybe TRBD1 (6 bases). Trimming shortened V by 3 bases and J by 0 bases, and 12 bases separated the two germline ends. The CDR3 consists of 16 residues. Germline CDR1 reads KGHSH; CDR2 reads LQKENI. The CDR3 here is CASSPQGRNSGNTIYF. The CDR3 DNA reads as TGTGCCAGCTCACCCCAGGGGCGTAACTCTGGAAACACCATATATTTT.

The chain employs TRBV5-6 and TRBJ2-7; 8 nucleotides agree with TRBD1. Germline CDR1 and CDR2: SGHDT and YYEEEE. The ends lost 2 bases at V and 2 bases at J; junction bases unmatched: 3. CDR3 size: 14 residues. CDR3 sequence reads: CASSFLQGAYEQYF. The CDR3 region has the DNA TGTGCCAGCAGCTTCCTACAGGGGGCCTACGAGCAGTACTTC.

The V call is TRBV11-2, the J call TRBJ2-7; 9 positions match TRBD1. Germline V CDR1 and CDR2: SGHAT, FQNNGV. CDR3 size: 18 residues. V lost 3 bases to trimming and J lost 5 bases; unmatched junction nucleotides: 17. The CDR3 coding sequence is TGTGCCAGCAGCTTCAATAGGCGGACAGGGGACCACTTGGACGAGCAGTACTTC. This gives the protein CASSFNRRTGDHLDEQYF.

The V call is TRBV2, the J call TRBJ1-3; D possibly corresponds to TRBD1 (5 bases). Germline V gene lookup returns CDR1 SNHLY and CDR2 FYNNEI. The CDR3 consists of 15 residues. Trimming cost V 11 bases and J 0 bases, with 17 bases left between them. The DNA for the CDR3 is TGTGCCGCCAACGGAGCGGGGGGCTCTGGAAACACCATATATTTT. Protein sequence: CAANGAGGSGNTIYF.

This chain uses TRBV9 with TRBJ2-1, with TRBD2 matching 7 bases. The CDR3 is made up of 18 amino acids. Germline V gene sequence: CDR1 SGDLS, CDR2 YYNGEE. The V segment lost 0 bases and the J segment 3 bases; nucleotides outside the gene matches: 12. The CDR3 region is CASSVAGGRSGNYNEQFF. DNA for the CDR3: TGTGCCAGCAGCGTAGCTGGTGGAAGGAGCGGGAACTACAATGAGCAGTTCTTC.

V and J are TRBV11-2 and TRBJ1-2; tentatively, D is TRBD1 (5 bases). V was trimmed by 6 bases and J by 2 bases, leaving 10 bases between them. This CDR3 is built from 13 residues. Germline loops: CDR1 SGHAT, CDR2 FQNNGV. CDR3 coding DNA: TGTGCCAGCAGTTTTACAGGAAACTATGGCTACACCTTC. Its translation: CASSFTGNYGYTF.

V gene TRBV6-5 combines with J gene TRBJ2-7; D is possibly TRBD2 (7 bases). Germline V lookup: CDR1 MNHEY, CDR2 SVGAGI. CDR3 size: 14 residues. Trimming took 5 bases from V and 5 from J, leaving 16 bases between them. The CDR3 reads CASSPLAGADEQYF. The CDR3 DNA is TGTGCCAGCAGTCCCCTGGCGGGGGCCGACGAGCAGTACTTC.

The chain is built from TRBV7-8 and TRBJ1-2; D gene uncertain. The germline V gene has CDR1 SGHVS and CDR2 FQNEAQ. V was shortened by 0 bases and J by 5 bases, with 13 bases between the two germline ends. CDR3 length: 15 amino acids. CDR3 amino acids: CASSLAGVPQYGYTF. The CDR3 DNA reads as TGTGCCAGCAGCTTAGCGGGAGTCCCTCAATATGGCTACACCTTC.

This clone was detected only a few times. The chain uses TRBV2 and TRBJ1-1; maybe TRBD1 (5 bases). In germline, CDR1 is SNHLY, CDR2 FYNNEI. V was clipped by 4 bases and J by 0 bases, with 9 bases between them. The CDR3 contains 14 residues. The CDR3 spells CASSVQGMNTEAFF. Written as DNA, the CDR3 is TGTGCCAGCAGTGTGCAGGGCATGAACACTGAAGCTTTCTTT.

The chain couples TRBV4-1 to TRBJ1-6; D might be TRBD1 (5 bases). The germline CDR1 and CDR2 sequences are MGHRA and YSYEKL. Trimming cost V 3 bases and J 11 bases, with 17 bases left between them. This CDR3 has 15 residues. CDR3 sequence: CASSHGSGGNPPLHF. CDR3 bases: TGCGCCAGCAGCCACGGTAGTGGGGGGAATCCACCCCTCCACTTT.